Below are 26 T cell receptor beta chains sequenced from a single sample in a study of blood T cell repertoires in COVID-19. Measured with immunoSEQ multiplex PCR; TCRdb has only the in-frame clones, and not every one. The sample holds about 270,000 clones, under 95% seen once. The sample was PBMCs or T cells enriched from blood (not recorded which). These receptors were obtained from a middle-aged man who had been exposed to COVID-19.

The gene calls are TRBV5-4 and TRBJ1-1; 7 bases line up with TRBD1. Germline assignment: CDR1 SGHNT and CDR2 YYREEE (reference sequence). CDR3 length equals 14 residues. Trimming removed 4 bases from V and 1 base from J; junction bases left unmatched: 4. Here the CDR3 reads CASSNRGQNTEAFF. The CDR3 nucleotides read TGTGCCAGCAGCAATAGGGGGCAGAACACTGAAGCTTTCTTT.

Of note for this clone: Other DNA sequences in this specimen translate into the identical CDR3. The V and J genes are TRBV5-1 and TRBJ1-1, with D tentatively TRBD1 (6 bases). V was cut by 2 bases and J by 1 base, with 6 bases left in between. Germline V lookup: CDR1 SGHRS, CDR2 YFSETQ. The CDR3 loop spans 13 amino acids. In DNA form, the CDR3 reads TGCGCCAGCAGCTTACAGGGGAACACTGAAGCTTTCTTT. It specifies CASSLQGNTEAFF.

CDR3 in DNA: TGCAGCGTTGAAGATTTACAGGGGGCAGAAGGAAACACCATATATTTT. This encodes CSVEDLQGAEGNTIYF. The rearrangement links TRBV29-1 to TRBJ1-3; TRBD1 agrees at 9 bases. Germline V gene lookup returns CDR1 SQVTM and CDR2 ANQGSEA. The CDR3 is 16 residues long. V shed 0 bases and J 4 bases; nucleotides not matched to a gene: 7.

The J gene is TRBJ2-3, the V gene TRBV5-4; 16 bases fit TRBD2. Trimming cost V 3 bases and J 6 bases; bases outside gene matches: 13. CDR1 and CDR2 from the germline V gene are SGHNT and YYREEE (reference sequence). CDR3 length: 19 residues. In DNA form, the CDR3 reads TGTGCCAGCAGCTCTCTTTTGGGACTAGCGGGAGGGCGATCTGATACGCAGTATTTT. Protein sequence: CASSSLLGLAGGRSDTQYF.

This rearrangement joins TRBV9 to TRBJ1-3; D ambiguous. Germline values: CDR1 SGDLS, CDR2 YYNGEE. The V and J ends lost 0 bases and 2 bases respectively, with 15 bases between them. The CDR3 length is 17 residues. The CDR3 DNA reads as TGTGCCAGCAGCGTAGAAACGCCATCAGTCCCTGGAAACACCATATATTTT. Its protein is CASSVETPSVPGNTIYF.

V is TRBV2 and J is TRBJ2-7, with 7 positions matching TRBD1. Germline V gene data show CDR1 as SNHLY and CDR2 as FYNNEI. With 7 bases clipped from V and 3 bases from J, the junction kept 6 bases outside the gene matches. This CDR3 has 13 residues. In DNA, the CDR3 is TGTGCCAGCATGAGAGGGGGCGTCTACGAGCAGTACTTC. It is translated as CASMRGGVYEQYF.

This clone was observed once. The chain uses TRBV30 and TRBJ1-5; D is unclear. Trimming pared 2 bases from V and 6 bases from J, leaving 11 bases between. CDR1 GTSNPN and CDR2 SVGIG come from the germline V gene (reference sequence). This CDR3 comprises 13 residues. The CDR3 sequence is CAWSTPRGQPQHF. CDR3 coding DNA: TGTGCCTGGAGTACCCCTCGGGGTCAGCCCCAGCATTTT.

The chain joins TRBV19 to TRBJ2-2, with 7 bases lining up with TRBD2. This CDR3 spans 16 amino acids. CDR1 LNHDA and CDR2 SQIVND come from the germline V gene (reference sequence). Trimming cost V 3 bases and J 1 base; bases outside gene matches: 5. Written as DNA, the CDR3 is TGTGCCAGTAGTATTCTGCCTAGCGGGAACACCGGGGAGCTGTTTTTT. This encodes CASSILPSGNTGELFF.

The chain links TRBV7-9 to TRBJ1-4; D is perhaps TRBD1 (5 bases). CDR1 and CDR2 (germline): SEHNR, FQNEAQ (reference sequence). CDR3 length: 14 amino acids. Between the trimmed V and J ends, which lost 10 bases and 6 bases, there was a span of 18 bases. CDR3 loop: CATELLGGDEKLFF. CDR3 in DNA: TGTGCCACCGAGTTACTGGGGGGAGATGAAAAACTGTTTTTT.

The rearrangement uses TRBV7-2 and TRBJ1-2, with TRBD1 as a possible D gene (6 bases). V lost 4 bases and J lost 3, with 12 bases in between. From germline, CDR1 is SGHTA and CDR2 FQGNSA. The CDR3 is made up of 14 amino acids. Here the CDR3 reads CASSSHGGDYGYTF. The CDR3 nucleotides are TGTGCCAGCAGCTCCCATGGGGGCGACTATGGCTACACCTTC.

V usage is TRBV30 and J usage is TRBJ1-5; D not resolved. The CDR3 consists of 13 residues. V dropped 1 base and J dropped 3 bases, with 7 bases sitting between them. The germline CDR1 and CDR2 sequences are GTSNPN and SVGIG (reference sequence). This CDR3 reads CAWSDSLNQPQHF. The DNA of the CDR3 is TGTGCCTGGAGTGACAGCCTCAATCAGCCCCAGCATTTT.

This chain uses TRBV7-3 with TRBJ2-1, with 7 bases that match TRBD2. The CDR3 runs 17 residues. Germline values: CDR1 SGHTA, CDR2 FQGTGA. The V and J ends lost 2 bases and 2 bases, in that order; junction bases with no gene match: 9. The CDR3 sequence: CASSLEPGGGPYNEQFF. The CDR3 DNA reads TGTGCCAGCAGCTTAGAGCCGGGAGGAGGGCCCTACAATGAGCAGTTCTTC.

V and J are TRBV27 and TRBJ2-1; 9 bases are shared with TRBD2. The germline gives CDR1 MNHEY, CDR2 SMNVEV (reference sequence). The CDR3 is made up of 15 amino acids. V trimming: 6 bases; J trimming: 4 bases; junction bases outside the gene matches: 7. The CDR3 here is CASSLTSGGYNEQFF. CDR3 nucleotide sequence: TGTGCCAGCAGCCTGACTAGCGGAGGATACAATGAGCAGTTCTTC.

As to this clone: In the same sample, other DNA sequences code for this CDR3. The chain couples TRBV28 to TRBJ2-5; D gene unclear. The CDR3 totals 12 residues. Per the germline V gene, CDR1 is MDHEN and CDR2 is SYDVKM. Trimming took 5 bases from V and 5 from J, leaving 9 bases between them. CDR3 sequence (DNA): TGTGCCAGCAGTAGCCCCGGTGAGACCCAGTACTTC. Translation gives CASSSPGETQYF.

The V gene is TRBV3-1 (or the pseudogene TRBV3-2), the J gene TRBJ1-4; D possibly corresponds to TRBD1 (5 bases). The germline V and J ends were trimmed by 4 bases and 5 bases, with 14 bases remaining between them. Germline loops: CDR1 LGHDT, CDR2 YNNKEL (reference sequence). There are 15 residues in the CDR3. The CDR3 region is CASSPSAGFNEKLFF. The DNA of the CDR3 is TGTGCCAGCAGCCCCTCGGCAGGGTTCAATGAAAAACTGTTTTTT.

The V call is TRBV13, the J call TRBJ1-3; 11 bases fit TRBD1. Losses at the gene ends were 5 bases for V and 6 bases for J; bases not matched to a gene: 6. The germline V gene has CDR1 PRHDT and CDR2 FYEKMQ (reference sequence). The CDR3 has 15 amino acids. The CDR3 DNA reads TGTGCCAGCAGCCCGGCGGGACAGGGGGAAAACACCATATATTTT. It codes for CASSPAGQGENTIYF.

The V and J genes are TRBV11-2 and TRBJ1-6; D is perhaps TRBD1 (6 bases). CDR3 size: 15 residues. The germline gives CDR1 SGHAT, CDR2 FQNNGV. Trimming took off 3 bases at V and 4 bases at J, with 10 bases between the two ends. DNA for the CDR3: TGTGCCAGCAGCTTCATACAGGGTTATAATTCACCCCTCCACTTT. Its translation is CASSFIQGYNSPLHF.

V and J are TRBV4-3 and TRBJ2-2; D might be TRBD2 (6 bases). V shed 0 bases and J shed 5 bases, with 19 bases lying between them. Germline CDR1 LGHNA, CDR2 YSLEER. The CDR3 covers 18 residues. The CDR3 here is CASSQDSELGGLTGELFF. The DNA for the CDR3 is TGCGCCAGCAGCCAAGATAGCGAGCTGGGAGGATTAACCGGGGAGCTGTTTTTT.

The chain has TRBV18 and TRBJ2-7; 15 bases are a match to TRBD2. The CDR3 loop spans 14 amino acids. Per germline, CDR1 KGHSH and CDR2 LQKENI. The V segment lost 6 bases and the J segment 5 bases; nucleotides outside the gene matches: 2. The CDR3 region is CASSGLAGGDEQYF. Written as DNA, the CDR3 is TGTGCCAGCTCGGGACTAGCGGGAGGAGACGAGCAGTACTTC.

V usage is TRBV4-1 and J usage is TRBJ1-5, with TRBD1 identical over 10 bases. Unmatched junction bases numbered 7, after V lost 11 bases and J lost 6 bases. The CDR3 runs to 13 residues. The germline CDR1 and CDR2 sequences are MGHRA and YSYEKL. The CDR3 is CAAGTGVVQPQHF. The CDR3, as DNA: TGCGCCGCCGGGACAGGGGTTGTTCAGCCCCAGCATTTT.

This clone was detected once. CDR3 sequence reads: CASSGHRGQGGYTF. The DNA for the CDR3 is TGTGCCAGCAGCGGACACAGGGGGCAGGGTGGCTACACCTTC. The gene calls are TRBV2 and TRBJ1-2, with 9 bases aligning to TRBD1. Germline V CDR1 and CDR2: SNHLY, FYNNEI. V dropped 6 bases and J dropped 7; count of bases not matched to a gene: 9. The CDR3 has 14 amino acids.

The CDR3 nucleotides read TGTGCCAGCAGCTTAGGGGGGGCCTATAATTCACCCCTCCACTTT. Protein product: CASSLGGAYNSPLHF. The chain recombines TRBV7-9 with TRBJ1-6, with D maybe TRBD1 (5 bases). From germline, CDR1 is SEHNR and CDR2 FQNEAQ (reference sequence). The CDR3 is 15 residues long. V shed 1 base and J shed 2 bases, with 6 bases lying between them.

DNA for the CDR3: TGTGCCAGCAGTTCCGCGGGGACTAAAAACATTCAGTACTTC. Its protein product is CASSSAGTKNIQYF. The J gene is TRBJ2-4, the V gene TRBV13; D may be TRBD2 (6 bases). CDR1 is PRHDT, CDR2 FYEKMQ, per germline (reference sequence). V lost 6 bases and J lost 4, with 13 bases in between. The CDR3 runs to 14 residues.

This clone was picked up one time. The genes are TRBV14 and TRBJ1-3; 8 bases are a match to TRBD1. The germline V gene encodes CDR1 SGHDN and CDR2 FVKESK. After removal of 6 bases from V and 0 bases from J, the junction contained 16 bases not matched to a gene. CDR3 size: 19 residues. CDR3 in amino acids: CASRSGTGTAQSSGNTIYF. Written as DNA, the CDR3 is TGTGCCAGCAGATCCGGGACAGGAACTGCCCAGAGCTCTGGAAACACCATATATTTT. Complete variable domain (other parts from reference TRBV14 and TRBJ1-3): EAGVTQFPSHSVIEKGQTVTLRCDPISGHDNLYWYRRVMGKEIKFLLHFVKESKQDESGMPNNRFLAERTGGTYSTLKVQPAELEDSGVYFCASRSGTGTAQSSGNTIYFGEGSWLTVV.

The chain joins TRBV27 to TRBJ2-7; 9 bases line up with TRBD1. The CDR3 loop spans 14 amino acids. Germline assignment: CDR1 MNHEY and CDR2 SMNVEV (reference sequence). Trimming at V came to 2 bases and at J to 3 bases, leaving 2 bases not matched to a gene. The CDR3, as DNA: TGTGCCAGCAGTTTAGGGACAGGGATCTACGAGCAGTACTTC. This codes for CASSLGTGIYEQYF.

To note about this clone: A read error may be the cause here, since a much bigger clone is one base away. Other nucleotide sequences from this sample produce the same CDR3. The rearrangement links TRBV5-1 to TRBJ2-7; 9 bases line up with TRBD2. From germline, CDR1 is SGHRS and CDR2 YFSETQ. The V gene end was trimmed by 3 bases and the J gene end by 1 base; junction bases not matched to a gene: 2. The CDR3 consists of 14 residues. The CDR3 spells CASSSTSGSYEQYF. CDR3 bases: TGCGCCAGCAGCTCGACTAGCGGTTCCTACGAGCAGTACTTC.